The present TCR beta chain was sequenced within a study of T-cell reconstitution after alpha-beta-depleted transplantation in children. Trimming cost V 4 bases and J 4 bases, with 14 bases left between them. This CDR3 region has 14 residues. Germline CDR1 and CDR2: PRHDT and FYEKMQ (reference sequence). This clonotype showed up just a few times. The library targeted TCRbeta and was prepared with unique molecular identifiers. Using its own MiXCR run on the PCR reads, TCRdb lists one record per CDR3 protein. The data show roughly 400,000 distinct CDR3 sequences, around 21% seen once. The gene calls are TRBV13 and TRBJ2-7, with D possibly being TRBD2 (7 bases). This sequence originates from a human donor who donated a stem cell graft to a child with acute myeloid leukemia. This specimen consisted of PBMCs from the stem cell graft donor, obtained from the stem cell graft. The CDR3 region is CASSYRRGAYEQYF. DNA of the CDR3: TGTGCCAGCAGCTACCGTCGGGGGGCTTACGAGCAGTACTTC.